These 10 T cell receptor beta chains came from one sample sequenced in a study of T cells after yellow fever vaccination. A single record per CDR3 protein comes from TCRdb applying MiXCR to the 5' RACE reads. The sample has under 400,000 distinct CDR3 sequences, roughly an eighth seen once. The sequenced sample was CD4+ T cells sorted from PBMCs, obtained 15 days after the yellow fever booster vaccination. Receptor source: a man between 18 and 29 years old who received the YFV17D yellow fever vaccine.

Turning to this clonotype: A much larger clonotype is one base distant, so this may be a read error. The rearrangement uses TRBV3-1 and TRBJ2-5; no reliable D call. CDR3 length equals 12 residues. V gave up 0 bases and J gave up 5 bases, with 4 bases separating them. The germline V gene encodes CDR1 LGHDT and CDR2 YNNKEL (reference sequence). The DNA for the CDR3 is TGTGCCAGCAGCCAAGAATGGGAGACCCAGTACTTC. Protein: CASSQEWETQYF.

This clonotype was seen a handful of times. This chain uses TRBV24-1 with TRBJ2-1; TRBD2 agrees at 16 bases. J lost 10 bases, V lost 4 bases, and 12 bases had no gene match. This CDR3 is 18 amino acids long. The germline V gene has CDR1 KGHDR and CDR2 SFDVKD. For the CDR3, the DNA is TGTGCCACCAGTGACTGGGGGACTAGCGGGGGGGCCACCGGCGAGCAGTTCTTC. Protein: CATSDWGTSGGATGEQFF.

This clonotype was counted ten times or more. The gene calls are TRBV20-1 and TRBJ2-3; 11 positions agree with TRBD2. After removal of 6 bases from V and 8 bases from J, the junction contained 13 bases not matched to a gene. Per germline, CDR1 DFQATT and CDR2 SNEGSKA (reference sequence). CDR3 size: 15 residues. In DNA form, the CDR3 reads TGCAGTGCCCTCCTAGCGGGGGGCCTTTCCGGTACGCAGTATTTT. Amino acids: CSALLAGGLSGTQYF.

This clonotype was detected only a few times. The rearrangement uses TRBV5-1 and TRBJ2-1; D perhaps matches TRBD1 (6 bases). Germline V gives CDR1 SGHRS, CDR2 YFSETQ. V was cut by 4 bases and J by 4 bases, with 18 bases left in between. This CDR3 comprises 16 residues. The CDR3 sequence is CASSPSSGTRYNEQFF. The CDR3 DNA sequence: TGCGCCAGCAGCCCCTCATCCGGGACACGGTACAATGAGCAGTTCTTC.

The V and J genes are TRBV7-2 and TRBJ2-2; D not certain. The CDR3 has 13 residues. V dropped 5 bases and J dropped 7 bases, with 11 bases sitting between them. Germline CDR1 is SGHTA and CDR2 is FQGNSA. In DNA form, the CDR3 reads TGTGCCAGCAGCACCGCTATGAGCGGGGAGCTGTTTTTT. Protein product: CASSTAMSGELFF.

This clonotype was detected a few times. This rearrangement joins TRBV20-1 to TRBJ1-5; a possible D gene is TRBD1 (5 bases). Germline V gives CDR1 DFQATT, CDR2 SNEGSKA (reference sequence). V gave up 1 base and J gave up 8 bases, with 12 bases separating them. This CDR3 is 13 amino acids long. CDR3 region: CSARAQVGKPQHF. Written as DNA, the CDR3 is TGCAGTGCTAGAGCACAGGTAGGGAAGCCCCAGCATTTT.

The sample holds a few counts of this clonotype. The chain combines TRBV6-4 with TRBJ2-7, with TRBD1 identical over 10 bases. There are 21 residues in the CDR3. Per the germline V gene, CDR1 is MRHNA and CDR2 is SNTAGT. CDR3 sequence (DNA): TGTGTCACCAGCAGTGCGATACGAAGGGGACAGGGGTATCGCCTCTCCTACGAGCAGTACGTC. Translation gives CVTSSAIRRGQGYRLSYEQYV.

This clonotype appeared many times. V usage is TRBV5-1 and J usage is TRBJ2-1; 7 bases are shared with TRBD2. Germline trimming cut 4 bases from V and 8 bases from J; bases unmatched to any gene: 9. The CDR3 extends over 14 amino acids. The germline CDR1 and CDR2 sequences are SGHRS and YFSETQ. This chain's CDR3 is CASSKWGGSDEQFF. The CDR3, as DNA: TGCGCCAGCAGCAAGTGGGGGGGGAGCGATGAGCAGTTCTTC.

The chain has TRBV6-5 and TRBJ1-1, with a weak D call TRBD1 (5 bases). V shed 6 bases and J shed 4 bases, with 15 bases lying between them. Per germline, CDR1 MNHEY and CDR2 SVGAGI. This CDR3 has 14 residues. As DNA, the CDR3 is TGTGCCAGCAGAGCACCGGGACCCTTCACTGAAGCTTTCTTT. It yields the protein CASRAPGPFTEAFF.

Only a few counts were recorded for this clonotype. This rearrangement joins TRBV11-2 to TRBJ2-1; 9 nucleotides match TRBD2. The J segment lost 10 bases and the V segment lost 2 bases, leaving 18 bases of the junction unmatched. The CDR3 contains 18 residues. CDR1 and CDR2 from the germline V gene are SGHAT and FQNNGV. The CDR3 protein is CASSLRVPAGGPRGEQFF. The CDR3 DNA follows: TGTGCCAGCAGCTTACGTGTCCCGGCGGGGGGGCCCCGCGGCGAGCAGTTCTTC.